Presented here are 10 T cell receptor beta chains from one specimen sequenced in a study of spatial heterogeneity in lung cancer (dated by TCRdb to between 2018 and 2020). Library construction relied on 5' RACE. TCRdb lists the instrument as NextSeq 500. The raw public data were reprocessed by TCRdb itself: fastp quality trimming at Q25, MiXCR clonotype calling, in-frame beta chains only. Rows matching on CDR3 protein sequence are summarized as one entry with the most common DNA and genes. The table for this sample lists 12,000 to 15,000 distinct CDR3 sequences; 7.9% of them were counted only once. The top ten hold 33% of the sample. The time point label corresponds to: sample taken at primary tumor resection. For TCR sequencing, whole RNA was extracted from tumor and nontumor lung tissue, or from cryopreserved PBMC samples, and no cell sorting was done. The sequencing here drew on PBMCs, taken at surgery. The receptors derive from a female donor with early-stage non-small cell lung cancer.

At least ten counts were recorded for this clonotype. V and J are TRBV7-9 and TRBJ2-3, with D unclear. The length of the CDR3 is 12 residues. The V end lost 5 bases, the J end lost 4 bases, and 7 bases lay between the germline ends. The germline gives CDR1 SEHNR, CDR2 FQNEAQ (reference sequence). The CDR3 loop reads CASSPRADTQYF. For the CDR3, the DNA is TGTGCCAGCAGCCCCCGTGCAGATACGCAGTATTTT.

This clonotype was detected once. This chain joins TRBV20-1 and TRBJ2-7, with TRBD2 matching 9 bases. Germline lookup yields CDR1 DFQATT and CDR2 SNEGSKA (reference sequence). After removal of 2 bases from V and 3 bases from J, the junction contained 11 bases not matched to a gene. The CDR3 sequence is 16 residues long. This chain's CDR3 is CSARWAGGPRDYEQYF. CDR3 bases: TGCAGTGCTAGATGGGCGGGAGGGCCTCGAGACTACGAGCAGTACTTC.

The rearrangement uses TRBV12-3 or TRBV12-4 and TRBJ2-7; 11 bases match TRBD2. With V trimmed by 3 bases and J by 2 bases, 3 bases remained unmatched. The CDR3 spans 15 residues. The CDR3 DNA sequence: TGTGCCAGCAGTTTGGCTAGCGGGGGGACCTACGAGCAGTACTTC. As protein: CASSLASGGTYEQYF.

This clonotype has a handful of counts. The J gene is TRBJ2-2, the V gene TRBV11-2, with D maybe TRBD1 (6 bases). The CDR3 runs 15 residues. Trimming removed 5 bases at V and 6 bases at J, with 16 bases between. Germline CDR1 and CDR2: SGHAT and FQNNGV. CDR3 DNA: TGTGCCAGCAGCCCAGACCACAGGGTGTCCGGGGAGCTGTTTTTT. This gives the protein CASSPDHRVSGELFF.

This clonotype appeared many times. This rearrangement joins TRBV6-1 to TRBJ2-6, with D hard to call. V was cut by 6 bases and J by 4 bases, with 10 bases left in between. CDR1 is MNHNS, CDR2 SASEGT, per germline. The CDR3 is made up of 14 amino acids. The CDR3 coding sequence is TGTGCCAGCAGCGGCCGTCTGGGGGCCAACGTCCTGACTTTC. Protein sequence: CASSGRLGANVLTF.

This clonotype was seen ten or more times. The chain has TRBV18 and TRBJ2-6; D gene uncertain. V shed 3 bases and J shed 1 base, with 1 base lying between them. The CDR3 length is 13 residues. Germline loops: CDR1 KGHSH, CDR2 LQKENI. CDR3 sequence (DNA): TGTGCCAGCTCACCGTCTGGGGCCAACGTCCTGACTTTC. It codes for CASSPSGANVLTF.

This clonotype was detected many times. The rearrangement links TRBV7-8 to TRBJ2-5; TRBD1 matches at 8 bases. V was pared by 5 bases and J by 2 bases, with 13 bases of the junction left unmatched. CDR3 length: 17 residues. Looked up from germline, CDR1 is SGHVS and CDR2 is FQNEAQ. The CDR3: CASSQGAVLGVQETQYF. CDR3 DNA sequence: TGTGCCAGCAGCCAGGGGGCGGTCCTCGGGGTTCAAGAGACCCAGTACTTC. Complete variable domain (other parts from reference TRBV7-8 and TRBJ2-5): GAGVSQSPRYKVAKRGQDVALRCDPISGHVSLFWYQQALGQGPEFLTYFQNEAQLDKSGLPSDRFFAERPEGSVSTLKIQRTQQEDSAVYLCASSQGAVLGVQETQYFGPGTRLLVL.

This clonotype has just one count. One end of the junction varies from germline; a read error may be responsible. The chain couples TRBV9 to TRBJ2-5; TRBD2 aligns across 10 bases. This CDR3 spans 15 amino acids. Per the germline V gene, CDR1 is SGDLS and CDR2 is YYNGEE. The CDR3 region has the DNA TGTGTCAGCAGCGGGAGGGCCCTAGCGGGGGAGACCCAGTACTTC. Protein sequence: CVSSGRALAGETQYF.

Details on this clonotype: This may stem from a read error, because a much larger clone lies one nucleotide away. The chain joins TRBV18 to TRBJ2-2; TRBD2 is a possible D gene (5 bases). The CDR3 sequence is 15 residues long. Germline CDR1 reads KGHSH; CDR2 reads LQKENI. This CDR3 reads CVSSPSTRNTGELFF. The DNA for the CDR3 is TGTGTCAGCTCACCGTCTACTAGGAACACCGGGGAGCTGTTTTTT.

At least ten counts were recorded for this clonotype. V usage is TRBV19 and J usage is TRBJ2-2, with a weak D call TRBD1 (5 bases). CDR1 LNHDA and CDR2 SQIVND come from the germline V gene (reference sequence). The CDR3 length is 15 residues. V lost 5 bases and J 4 bases, leaving 14 bases between the germline ends. The CDR3 sequence: CASSPPGQSTGELFF. DNA of the CDR3: TGTGCCAGTAGTCCCCCAGGGCAGAGCACCGGGGAGCTGTTTTTT.